A selection of T cell receptor beta chains follows, all from one sample in a study of shared clonotypes between healthy human individuals. Generated by immunoSEQ multiplex PCR, the TCRdb table keeps only in-frame clones and is missing some. The sample gives 2,500,000 or so clones, more than 85% of which show up once; approximately 0.36% is in the top ten. Sequenced sample: naive CD4+ T cells from PBMCs. The origin of the receptors is a man aged 18 to 30 in good health. Some clones in this sample may be carry-over from other donors' samples. CDR3s include the opening cysteine and the closing phenylalanine or tryptophan.

j_call v_call cdr3_aa
TRBJ2-3 TRBV5-5 CASSLLAASGFTDTQYF
TRBJ2-3 TRBV7-3 CASTASGRNTDTQYF
TRBJ2-7 TRBV14 CASSQGRQGEQYF
TRBJ2-7 TRBV6-5 CASSYRSLPNYEQYF
TRBJ2-1 TRBV7-9 CASSLTSTSWNEQFF
TRBJ2-7 TRBV28 CASSPGQGPHEQYF
TRBJ1-5 TRBV10-3 CAISESGGQEANQPQHF
TRBJ1-1 TRBV6-1 CASRFDPLATEAFF
TRBJ2-5 TRBV7-9 CASSPWTAYQETQYF
TRBJ2-2 TRBV28 CASSYWGEDTGELFF
TRBJ2-7 TRBV25-1 CASSQSGSFYEQYF
TRBJ2-7 TRBV6-6 CASNPGRGREQYF
TRBJ2-1 TRBV28 CASTGNEQFF
TRBJ1-1 TRBV2 CASTGADSGTEAFF
TRBJ2-7 TRBV6-1 CASSVQGFNEQYF
TRBJ2-3 TRBV4-1 CASSPGLAVSTDTQYF
TRBJ2-7 TRBV30 CAWSRPGPTQYF
TRBJ2-5 TRBV10-2 CASSPMETQYF
TRBJ1-4 TRBV6-1 CAAGTGGDGYEKLFF
TRBJ2-7 TRBV28 CASKKGAPYEQYF